This is a list of T cell receptor beta chains from one sample in a study of CD8+CD57+ T cells in acquired aplastic anemia. TCRdb used MiXCR to reprocess the reads, holding one entry per CDR3 protein. The sample includes 350,000 to 450,000 distinct CDR3 sequences, 65% to 75% seen only once; the top ten take approximately 4%. What was sequenced was sorted CD4+, CD8+, or CD8+CD57+ T cells (not recorded which) from PBMCs. Receptors were obtained from a human donor in good health, serving as a control. Each CDR3 is given with its conserved first and last residue. A D gene is named only where the DNA matches it firmly. Clone size is shown for a subset of rows, as once, few, many or a class of expanded clone.

>TRBJ2-7|TRBV10-3|-|TRBD1
CAISGQGQYF
TGTGCCATCAGCGGACAGGGGCAGTACTTC
>TRBJ1-6|TRBV7-3|-|-
CASSRSGGDASPHF
TGTGCCAGCAGCCGTTCGGGTGGGGATGCCTCCCCCCACTTT
>TRBJ1-1|TRBV20-1|-|-
CSARGTATTEAFF
TGCAGTGCTAGAGGGACGGCAACCACTGAAGCTTTCTTT
>TRBJ2-5|TRBV7-9|-|-
CASSPMDGGLGETQYF
TGTGCCAGCAGCCCAATGGATGGGGGACTCGGAGAGACCCAGTACTTC
>TRBJ2-7|TRBV5-5|-|-
CASSLRGASYEQYF
TGTGCCAGCAGCCTGCGCGGGGCATCCTACGAGCAGTACTTC
>TRBJ2-7|TRBV24-1|-|-
CATRWRKQRLYGQCF
TGTGCCACCAGATGGAGGAAGCAGCGGTTATACGGGCAGTGCTTC
>TRBJ1-2|TRBV20-1|many|TRBD1
CSAQKPRDRTNYGYTF
TGCAGTGCTCAAAAACCCCGGGACAGGACTAACTATGGCTACACCTTC
>TRBJ2-6|TRBV9|-|-
CASSLNGTRFSGANVLTF
TGTGCCAGCAGCTTAAACGGGACGAGATTCTCTGGGGCCAACGTCCTGACTTTC
>TRBJ2-4|TRBV5-1|-|-
CASFEGGATNIQYF
TGTGCCAGCTTTGAGGGGGGGGCCACAAACATTCAGTACTTC
>TRBJ2-3|TRBV5-1|-|-
CASSLDRPNTF
TGCGCCAGCAGCTTGGACAGGCCGAACACTTTT
>TRBJ2-7|TRBV10-3|few|-
CAIKHAGDSLSYEQYF
TGTGCCATCAAGCACGCGGGGGACAGCCTTTCCTACGAGCAGTACTTC
>TRBJ1-1|TRBV20-1|-|-
CSVSPGIGSLLKAFF
TGCAGTGTTAGCCCCGGGATAGGGTCACTGCTGAAAGCTTTCTTT
>TRBJ2-7|TRBV6-2/TRBV6-3|many|-
CASSYSGRGYEQYF
TGTGCCAGCAGTTACTCTGGCAGGGGATACGAGCAGTACTTC
>TRBJ2-7|TRBV7-2|-|TRBD1
CAGSRGQGLYEQYF
TGTGCCGGCAGCCGCGGACAGGGATTATACGAGCAGTACTTC
>TRBJ2-7|TRBV20-1|-|TRBD1
CSAKTGHLTEQYF
TGCAGTGCTAAGACAGGGCACCTCACCGAGCAGTACTTC
>TRBJ2-7|TRBV7-8|-|-
CASSKGSAGARDEQYF
TGTGCCAGCAGCAAAGGTTCTGCGGGGGCCCGCGACGAGCAGTACTTC
>TRBJ2-2|TRBV7-2|-|-
CASSLKGQKDSPHLFF
TGTGCCAGCAGCTTAAAAGGACAGAAGGATTCACCCCACCTGTTTTTT
>TRBJ1-4|TRBV12-3/TRBV12-4|-|-
CASRPGSEQAELFF
TGTGCCAGTCGCCCGGGGAGCGAGCAAGCTGAACTTTTCTTT
>TRBJ2-7|TRBV2|-|TRBD2
CASSGARGAGEQYF
TGTGCCAGCAGTGGAGCGCGGGGGGCAGGTGAGCAGTACTTC
>TRBJ1-1|TRBV20-1|many|-
CSARGGTEAFF
TGCAGTGCCAGGGGAGGCACTGAAGCTTTCTTT
>TRBJ1-2|TRBV7-3|once|-
CATSAAGTSSSGYTF
TGTGCCACCAGTGCTGCAGGGACATCTTCCTCTGGCTACACCTTC
>TRBJ1-2|TRBV11-2|-|-
CASSLALHGYTF
TGTGCCAGCAGCTTAGCTCTCCATGGCTACACCTTC
>TRBJ2-7|TRBV7-8|-|-
CASRGRGNSYAQYF
TGTGCCAGCAGGGGGAGGGGGAACTCCTACGCGCAGTACTTC
>TRBJ2-5|TRBV7-2|many|-
CASSLEQKRTQYF
TGTGCCAGCAGCTTAGAACAAAAGAGAACCCAGTACTTC
>TRBJ1-4|TRBV4-1|-|-
CASSRDGLRDEKLFF
TGCGCCAGCAGCAGAGACGGCCTGAGGGATGAAAAACTGTTTTTT
>TRBJ1-1|TRBV20-1|-|-
CSASSPGLDTEAFF
TGCAGTGCCAGCAGCCCAGGCCTTGACACTGAAGCTTTCTTT
>TRBJ2-3|TRBV9|many|TRBD2
CASSVGGGSDTQYF
TGTGCCAGCAGCGTAGGCGGGGGGTCGGATACGCAGTATTTT
>TRBJ2-5|TRBV6-5|-|-
CASSYSELLLRERETQYF
TGTGCCAGCAGTTACTCGGAGTTGCTGCTGCGAGAGCGAGAGACCCAGTACTTC
>TRBJ2-7|TRBV7-3|-|-
CASSLSDYYEQYF
TGTGCCAGCAGCTTGAGCGACTACTACGAGCAGTACTTC
>TRBJ2-7|TRBV3-1|many|TRBD2
CASSRSGGSYEQYF
TGTGCCAGCAGCCGCTCGGGGGGATCCTACGAGCAGTACTTC
>TRBJ1-4|TRBV19|-|-
CASRDLTGKVEKLFF
TGTGCCAGTAGGGATTTGACTGGGAAGGTAGAAAAACTGTTTTTT
>TRBJ2-1|TRBV7-3|-|TRBD1
CASSPGTGSTDKQQFF
TGTGCTAGCAGCCCAGGGACAGGTAGCACAGACAAGCAGCAGTTCTTC
>TRBJ2-5|TRBV7-8|-|-
CASSLVHGGPYNSYF
TGTGCCAGCAGCTTAGTACATGGGGGTCCCTATAATTCATACTTC
>TRBJ1-4|TRBV11-2|-|-
CASGLTRVKLFF
TGTGCCAGCGGCCTTACGCGGGTTAAACTGTTTTTT
>TRBJ2-7|TRBV2|-|-
CAGGWGLPYEQYF
TGTGCCGGAGGGTGGGGGCTTCCCTACGAGCAGTACTTC
>TRBJ1-5|TRBV7-2|-|-
CASSIGGALNQPQHF
TGTGCCAGTAGTATAGGCGGGGCGCTCAATCAGCCCCAGCATTTT
>TRBJ2-2|TRBV7-2|-|-
CASSSGTGHGQLFF
TGTGCCAGCAGCTCAGGCACAGGGCACGGGCAGCTGTTTTTT
>TRBJ1-3|TRBV20-1|-|-
CSGTRGDRNTIYF
TGCAGTGGGACACGGGGGGATCGAAACACCATATATTTT
>TRBJ1-2|TRBV7-3|-|-
CASSLDNSPLRFGF
TGTGCCAGCAGCTTAGACAATTCACCCCTCCGCTTTGGGTTC
>TRBJ2-1|TRBV6-2/TRBV6-3|few|TRBD2
CASSYVSRTSGRGDEQFF
TGTGCCAGCAGTTATGTATCCAGGACTAGCGGGCGAGGGGATGAGCAGTTCTTC
>TRBJ2-7|TRBV7-9|many|-
CASSPPRDATYEQYF
TGTGCCAGCAGCCCTCCCAGGGATGCAACCTACGAGCAGTACTTC
>TRBJ1-2|TRBV24-1|-|-
CATSDPSDPFGYTF
TGTGCCACCAGTGATCCCTCGGACCCCTTTGGCTACACCTTC
>TRBJ1-1|TRBV7-9|many|-
CASSPSGGHTEAFF
TGTGCCAGCAGCCCCTCGGGGGGGCACACTGAAGCTTTCTTT
>TRBJ1-2|TRBV3-1|once|-
CASSGRRGVYTF
TGTGCCAGCAGTGGGAGAAGGGGGGTCTACACCTTC